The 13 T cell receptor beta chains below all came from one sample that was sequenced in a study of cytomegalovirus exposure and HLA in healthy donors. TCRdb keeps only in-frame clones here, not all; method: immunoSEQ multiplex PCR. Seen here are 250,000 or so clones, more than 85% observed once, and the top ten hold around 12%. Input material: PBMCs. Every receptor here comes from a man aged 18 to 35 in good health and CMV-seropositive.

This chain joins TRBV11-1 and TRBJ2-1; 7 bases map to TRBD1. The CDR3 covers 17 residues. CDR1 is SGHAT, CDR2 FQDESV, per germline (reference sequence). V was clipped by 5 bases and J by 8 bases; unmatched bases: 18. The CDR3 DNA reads TGTGCCAGCAGCGAGCGAACAAGGGGGCGAGGTGGGGATGAGCAGTTCTTC. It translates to CASSERTRGRGGDEQFF. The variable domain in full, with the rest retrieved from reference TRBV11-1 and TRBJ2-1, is EAEVAQSPRYKITEKSQAVAFWCDPISGHATLYWYRQILGQGPELLVQFQDESVVDDSQLPKDRFSAERLKGVDSTLKIQPAELGDSAMYLCASSERTRGRGGDEQFFGPGTRLTVL.

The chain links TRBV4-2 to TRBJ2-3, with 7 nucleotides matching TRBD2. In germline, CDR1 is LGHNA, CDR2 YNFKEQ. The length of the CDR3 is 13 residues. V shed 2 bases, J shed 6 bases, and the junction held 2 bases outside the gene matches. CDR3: CASSQLRGDTQYF. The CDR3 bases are TGTGCCAGCAGCCAACTGCGGGGGGATACGCAGTATTTT.

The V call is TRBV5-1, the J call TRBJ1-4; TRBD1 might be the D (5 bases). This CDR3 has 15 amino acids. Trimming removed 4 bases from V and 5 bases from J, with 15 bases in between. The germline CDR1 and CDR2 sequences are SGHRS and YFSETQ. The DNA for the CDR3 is TGCGCCAGCAGCCAGTCAATAGGGGACAATGAAAAACTGTTTTTT. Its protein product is CASSQSIGDNEKLFF.

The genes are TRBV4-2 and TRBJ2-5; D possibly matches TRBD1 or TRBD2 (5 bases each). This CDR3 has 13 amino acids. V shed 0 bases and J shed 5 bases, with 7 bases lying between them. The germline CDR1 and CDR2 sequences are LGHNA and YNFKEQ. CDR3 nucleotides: TGTGCCAGCAGCCAAGAGGGGGTGGAGACCCAGTACTTC. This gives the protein CASSQEGVETQYF.

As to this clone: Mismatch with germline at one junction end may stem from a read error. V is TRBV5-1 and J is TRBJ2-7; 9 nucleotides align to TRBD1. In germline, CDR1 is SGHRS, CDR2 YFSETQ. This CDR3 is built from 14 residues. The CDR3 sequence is CASSSDRGSYEQYF. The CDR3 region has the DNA TGTGCCAGCAGCTCAGACAGGGGGTCCTACGAGCAGTACTTC.

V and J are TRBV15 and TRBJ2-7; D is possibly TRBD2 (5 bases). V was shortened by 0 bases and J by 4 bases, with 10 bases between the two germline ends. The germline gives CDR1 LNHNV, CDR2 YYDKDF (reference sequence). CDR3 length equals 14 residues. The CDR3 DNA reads TGTGCCACCAGCAGAGATCTCGGAGGTTACGAGCAGTACTTC. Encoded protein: CATSRDLGGYEQYF. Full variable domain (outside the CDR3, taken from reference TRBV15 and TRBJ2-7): DAMVIQNPRYQVTQFGKPVTLSCSQTLNHNVMYWYQQKSSQAPKLLFHYYDKDFNNEADTPDNFQSRRPNTSFCFLDIRSPGLGDTAMYLCATSRDLGGYEQYFGPGTRLTVT.

The CDR3 region is CASSYNYKETQYF. The CDR3 bases are TGTGCCAGTAGCTATAACTATAAAGAGACCCAGTACTTC. This sequence joins TRBV19 and TRBJ2-5; D is unresolved. V was pared by 6 bases and J by 3 bases, with 11 bases between. CDR1 and CDR2 (germline): LNHDA, SQIVND (reference sequence). The CDR3 is 13 residues long.

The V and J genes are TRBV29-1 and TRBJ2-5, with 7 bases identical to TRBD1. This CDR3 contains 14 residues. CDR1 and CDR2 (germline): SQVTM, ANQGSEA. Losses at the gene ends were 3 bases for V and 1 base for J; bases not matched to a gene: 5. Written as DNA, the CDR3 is TGCAGCGTTGAGGACAGGCTCCTCCAAGAGACCCAGTACTTC. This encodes CSVEDRLLQETQYF.

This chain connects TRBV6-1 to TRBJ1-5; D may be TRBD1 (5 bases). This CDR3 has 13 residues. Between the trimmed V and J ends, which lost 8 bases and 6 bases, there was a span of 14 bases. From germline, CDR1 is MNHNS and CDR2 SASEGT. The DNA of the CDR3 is TGTGCCAGCGCCCAGGAGGGGATTCAGCCCCAGCATTTT. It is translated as CASAQEGIQPQHF.

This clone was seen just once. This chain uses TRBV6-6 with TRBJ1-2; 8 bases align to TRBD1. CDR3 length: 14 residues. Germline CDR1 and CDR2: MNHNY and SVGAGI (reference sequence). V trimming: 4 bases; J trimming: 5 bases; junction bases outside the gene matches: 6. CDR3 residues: CASSSDRDGYGYTF. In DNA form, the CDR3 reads TGTGCCAGCAGTTCGGACAGGGACGGGTATGGCTACACCTTC.

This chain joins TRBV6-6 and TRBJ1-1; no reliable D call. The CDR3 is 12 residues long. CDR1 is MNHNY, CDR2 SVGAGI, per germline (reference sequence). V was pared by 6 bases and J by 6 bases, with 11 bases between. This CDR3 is CASSPSPAEAFF. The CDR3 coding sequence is TGTGCCAGCAGCCCATCCCCCGCTGAAGCTTTCTTT.

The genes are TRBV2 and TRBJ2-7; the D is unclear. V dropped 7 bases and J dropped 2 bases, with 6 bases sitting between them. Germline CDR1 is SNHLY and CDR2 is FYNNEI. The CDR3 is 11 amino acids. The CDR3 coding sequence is TGTGCCAGCAATTTGCCCTACGAGCAGTACTTC. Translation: CASNLPYEQYF. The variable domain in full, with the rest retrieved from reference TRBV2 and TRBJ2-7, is EPEVTQTPSHQVTQMGQEVILRCVPISNHLYFYWYRQILGQKVEFLVSFYNNEISEKSEIFDDQFSVERPDGSNFTLKIRSTKLEDSAMYFCASNLPYEQYFGPGTRLTVT.

DNA for the CDR3: TGTGCCAGCAGTACACTGGACAGGGAACAGCCCCAGCATTTT. This translates into CASSTLDREQPQHF. The chain recombines TRBV6-1 with TRBJ1-5, with TRBD1 identical over 8 bases. Germline values: CDR1 MNHNS, CDR2 SASEGT. V lost 5 bases, J lost 7 bases, and 7 bases stayed unmatched. This CDR3 has 14 residues.